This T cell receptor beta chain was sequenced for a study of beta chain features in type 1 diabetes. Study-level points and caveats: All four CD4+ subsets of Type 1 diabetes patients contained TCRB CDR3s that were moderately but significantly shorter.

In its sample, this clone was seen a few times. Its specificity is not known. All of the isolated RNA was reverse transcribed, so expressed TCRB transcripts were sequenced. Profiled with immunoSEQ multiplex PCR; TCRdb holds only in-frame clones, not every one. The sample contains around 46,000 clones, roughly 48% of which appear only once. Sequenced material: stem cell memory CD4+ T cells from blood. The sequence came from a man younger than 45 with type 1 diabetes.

In nucleotides, the CDR3 is TGTGCCAGCAGGGCGACAGGGTTCACTGAAGCTTTCTTT. Its protein is CASRATGFTEAFF. The chain has TRBV7-3 and TRBJ1-1; 7 positions agree with TRBD1. Germline CDR1 is SGHTA and CDR2 is FQGTGA. V lost 6 bases, J lost 4 bases, and 5 bases stayed unmatched. The CDR3 has 13 residues.